This T cell receptor (beta chain) was found in a study of cytomegalovirus exposure and HLA in healthy donors. It was with 60 Vbeta and 13 Jbeta primers that the PCR ran. Libraries were prepared by immunoSEQ multiplex PCR; TCRdb keeps only in-frame clonotypes and omits some of them. In the table there are 110,000 or so clones, more than 9.5% of which are singletons. General study results and limits: Per published reports, the classifier diagnosed cytomegalovirus status with high specificity and sensitivity. Looking again later, the authors saw that most CMV-associated TCR beta chains seemed HLA-restricted. In a later analysis, TCR beta V- and J-gene trimming was associated with a missense DCLRE1C variant. Reportedly, TCR beta sequences accurately predicted HLA-A and HLA-B alleles in most subjects.

Trimming pared 2 bases from V and 3 bases from J, leaving 12 bases between. Germline CDR1 SGHRS, CDR2 YFSETQ. The CDR3 has 15 residues. In its sample, this clone was seen a few times. Its antigen is as yet unknown. The genes are TRBV5-1 and TRBJ1-3, with D hard to call. What was sequenced was PBMCs. This receptor was identified in a man in his forties or fifties in good health and CMV-seropositive. The CDR3 loop is CASSFAQANGNTIYF. In DNA, the CDR3 is TGCGCCAGCAGCTTTGCCCAGGCCAATGGAAACACCATATATTTT.